The rows below give T cell receptor beta chains drawn from one sample of a study of blood T cell repertoires in COVID-19. Libraries were prepared by immunoSEQ multiplex PCR; TCRdb keeps only in-frame clonotypes and omits some of them. The data contain some 160,000 clones, about 77% of them singletons. Input material: peripheral blood. These receptors were taken from a woman at least 80 years old with acute or convalescent COVID-19. Each CDR3 is given with its conserved first and last residue. D genes are given only for firm matches. Clone size appears in some rows only: once, few, many, or a class for an expanded clone.

TRBJ1-3,-,TRBV19,-,TGTGCCAGTACGCCGGAGTCTGGAAACACCATATATTTT,CASTPESGNTIYF
TRBJ2-7,TRBD1,TRBV23-1,-,TGCGCCAGCAGTCAAATCCCATTTCGAGGGGGCCCCTACGAGCAGTACTTC,CASSQIPFRGGPYEQYF
TRBJ1-1,-,TRBV10-2,-,TGCGCCAGCAGCCTACAGAAGAACACTGAAGCTTTCTTT,CASSLQKNTEAFF
TRBJ1-4,-,TRBV27,-,TGTGCCAGCAGTTCCATCAATGAAAAACTGTTTTTT,CASSSINEKLFF
TRBJ1-1,-,TRBV27,-,TGTGCCAGCAGTTTATCGACAGGAAAAGCTTTCTTT,CASSLSTGKAFF
TRBJ2-5,TRBD1,TRBV18,-,TGTGCCAGCACCGACAGGGTCCAAGAGACCCAGTACTTC,CASTDRVQETQYF
TRBJ1-3,-,TRBV7-9,-,TGTGCCAGCAGACAGGGATCCCCTGGAAACACCATATATTTT,CASRQGSPGNTIYF
TRBJ2-2,-,TRBV7-2,-,TGTGCCAGCAGCTTAGGTTCTCCTCGCGGGGAGCTGTTTTTT,CASSLGSPRGELFF
TRBJ2-1,TRBD1,TRBV4-1,-,TGCGCCAGCAGGAAGACAGGGATCAATGAGCAGTTCTTC,CASRKTGINEQFF
TRBJ1-5,-,TRBV21-1,-,TGTGCCAGCAGCCCCGATGGACAGGGCGGTCAGCCCCAGCATTTT,CASSPDGQGGQPQHF
TRBJ1-1,-,TRBV6-2/TRBV6-3,-,TGTGCCAGCAGTGAGGTCGTTGGAGGGATCACTGAAGCTTTCTTT,CASSEVVGGITEAFF
TRBJ2-7,TRBD2,TRBV7-2,-,TGTGCCAGCAGCTTAGCGAGGCTAGCGGGGATCTCCCGGGGGCGGTCCTACGAGCAGTACTTC,CASSLARLAGISRGRSYEQYF
TRBJ2-7,TRBD2,TRBV7-3,-,TGTGCCAGCAGCTCTACTAGCGACCACGAGCAGTACTTC,CASSSTSDHEQYF
TRBJ1-6,-,TRBV7-2,few,TGTGCCAGCAGCTTAGTCCCTAGGGAGTACCTCCACTTT,CASSLVPREYLHF
TRBJ1-3,-,TRBV18,-,TGTGCCAGCTCACTCGGGAACTCTGGAAACACCATATATTTT,CASSLGNSGNTIYF
TRBJ2-1,TRBD1,TRBV5-1,-,TGCGCCAGCAGCTCCCCAGGGGGCCGGACCTCCTACAATGAGCAGTTCTTC,CASSSPGGRTSYNEQFF
TRBJ2-5,TRBD2,TRBV6-6,-,TGTGCCAGCAGTTACTCCGACCGGGGGGGCATGGAGACCCAGTACTTC,CASSYSDRGGMETQYF
TRBJ2-1,TRBD2,TRBV5-4,-,TGTGCCAGCAGCTTGGGTGCGGGGGGGGCCGCGAATGAGCAGTTCTTC,CASSLGAGGAANEQFF
TRBJ1-2,-,TRBV6-5,-,TGTGCCAGCAGCGGGAGTTCCTATGGCTACACCTTC,CASSGSSYGYTF
TRBJ1-2,-,TRBV27,-,TGTGCCAGCAGTTTAGGCCTAGGGGCCAGCTATGGCTACACCTTC,CASSLGLGASYGYTF
TRBJ2-5,-,TRBV3-1/TRBV3-2,-,TGTGCCAGCAGTAGTTTAGGGGTACAAGAGACCCAGTACTTC,CASSSLGVQETQYF
TRBJ1-2,-,TRBV30,once,TGTGCCTGGAGTGTGGCGACAGCTTTTATTAACTATGGCTACACCTTC,CAWSVATAFINYGYTF
TRBJ1-2,-,TRBV19,-,TGTGCCAGTAGTGCGGGTGCCATCCTTAACTATGGCTACACCTTC,CASSAGAILNYGYTF